This T cell receptor beta chain was sequenced during a study of T cells after yellow fever vaccination. Study context: Fractions of low cell number were prepared using SMART-Seq v4 Ultra Low Input.

Points from the study as a whole: It was a small share of clonotypes that appeared in both CD4 and CD8 compartments.

Trimming pared 10 bases from V and 7 bases from J, leaving 20 bases between. CDR3 length equals 15 residues. They built TCR cDNA with 5'RACE template switching, a step that put in a universal primer site and UMIs. TCRdb independently ran MiXCR on the 5' RACE reads; one entry per CDR3 protein. This sample has around 310,000 distinct CDR3 sequences, with around 3.6% found just once. Of note for this clonotype: The antigen is undetermined.

The receptor's source is a man aged 18-30 years who received the YFV17D yellow fever vaccine. The sequences come from PBMCs, collected on the day of the yellow fever booster vaccination. The gene calls are TRBV12-3 or TRBV12-4 and TRBJ1-6, with D possibly being TRBD1 (5 bases). CDR3 coding DNA: TGTGCCACCACCTTGGGGGGTAGTATGAATTCACCCCTCCACTTT. As protein: CATTLGGSMNSPLHF.